A selection of T cell receptor beta chains follows, all from one sample in a study of shared clonotypes between healthy human individuals. Produced via immunoSEQ multiplex PCR; TCRdb's table is partial and in-frame only. The repertoire holds hundreds of thousands of clones, with roughly 97% as singletons. The sequencing sample was made of naive CD4+ T cells sorted from blood. These receptors originate from a woman aged 25 to 39 in good health. CDR3s leave out the opening cysteine and the closing phenylalanine or tryptophan.

J | V | CDR3
TRBJ2-7 | TRBV5-1 | ASSLDRSSYEQY
TRBJ2-7 | TRBV28 | ASTREPYEQY
TRBJ2-1 | TRBV6-4 | ASSDSPLAGGYNEQF
TRBJ1-1 | TRBV2 | ASARGRTEAF
TRBJ2-4 | TRBV5-4 | ASKETGGGSRNIQY
TRBJ2-7 | TRBV18 | ASSPTPGETGEQY
TRBJ2-5 | TRBV5-4 | ASVDRGLLGETQY
TRBJ2-3 | TRBV2 | ASSRENTDTQY
TRBJ2-1 | TRBV11-2 | ASSLDPSFSSYNEQF
TRBJ2-1 | TRBV7-9 | ASSATSGTNNEQF
TRBJ2-5 | TRBV5-4 | ASSRLGLADFQETQY
TRBJ1-1 | TRBV28 | ASSRLMNTEAF
TRBJ2-2 | TRBV2 | ASSLRELF
TRBJ1-2 | TRBV28 | ASSIGQGGGYT
TRBJ2-7 | TRBV5-6 | ASSLEVRGREQY
TRBJ2-7 | TRBV9 | ASSVNREGGEQY
TRBJ2-7 | TRBV6-5 | ASSYSLGPESYEQY
TRBJ2-1 | TRBV18 | ASSPPQGANGQF
TRBJ2-3 | TRBV5-4 | ASSFLLSTDTQY
TRBJ2-5 | TRBV18 | ASSPGQLETQY
- | TRBV7-9 | ASSSGLAGGHEQY
TRBJ2-7 | TRBV7-9 | ASRTSGTSGASSYEQY
TRBJ2-5 | TRBV7-9 | ASSLGAGRGETQY
TRBJ2-1 | TRBV15 | ATSRDEGANEQF
TRBJ2-1 | TRBV5-4 | ASSLGLGNEQF
TRBJ2-5 | TRBV28 | ASSTRTATPKETQY
TRBJ1-2 | TRBV28 | ASSFRNRQGARGYT
TRBJ2-5 | TRBV6-5 | ASNLAGKETQY
TRBJ2-1 | TRBV6-1 | ASSDVRTGGNEQF
TRBJ1-6 | TRBV19 | ASSTRPGTGDNSPLH
TRBJ1-1 | TRBV6-5 | ASSTPPEAF
TRBJ2-2 | TRBV5-1 | ASSQTVKNTGELF